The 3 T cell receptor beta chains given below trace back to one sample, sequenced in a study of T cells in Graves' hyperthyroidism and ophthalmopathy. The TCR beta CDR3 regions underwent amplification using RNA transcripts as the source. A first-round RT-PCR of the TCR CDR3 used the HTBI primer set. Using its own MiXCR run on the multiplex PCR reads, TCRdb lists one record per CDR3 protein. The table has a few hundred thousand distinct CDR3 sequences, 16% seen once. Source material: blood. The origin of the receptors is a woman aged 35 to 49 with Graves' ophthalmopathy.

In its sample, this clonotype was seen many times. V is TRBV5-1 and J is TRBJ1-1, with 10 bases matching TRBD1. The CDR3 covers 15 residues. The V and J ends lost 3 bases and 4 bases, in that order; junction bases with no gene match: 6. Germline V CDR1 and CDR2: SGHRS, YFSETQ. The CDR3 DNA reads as TGCGCCAGCAGCTCTCCGGGACAGGGGTTCACTGAAGCTTTCTTT. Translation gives CASSSPGQGFTEAFF. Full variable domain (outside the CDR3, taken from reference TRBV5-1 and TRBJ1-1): KAGVTQTPRYLIKTRGQQVTLSCSPISGHRSVSWYQQTPGQGLQFLFEYFSETQRNKGNFPGRFSGRQFSNSRSEMNVSTLELGDSALYLCASSSPGQGFTEAFFGQGTRLTVV.

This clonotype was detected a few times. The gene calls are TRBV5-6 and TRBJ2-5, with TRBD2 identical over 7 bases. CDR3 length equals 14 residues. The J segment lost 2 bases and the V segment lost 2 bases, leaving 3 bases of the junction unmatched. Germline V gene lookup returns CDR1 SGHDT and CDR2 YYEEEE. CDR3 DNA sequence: TGTGCCAGCAGCTTAGGGACTATACAAGAGACCCAGTACTTC. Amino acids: CASSLGTIQETQYF.

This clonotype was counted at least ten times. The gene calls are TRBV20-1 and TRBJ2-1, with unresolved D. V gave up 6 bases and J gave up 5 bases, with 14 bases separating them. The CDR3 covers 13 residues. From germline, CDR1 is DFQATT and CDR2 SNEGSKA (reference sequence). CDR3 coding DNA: TGCAGTGCCTTGGACCGACTGCACAATGAGCAGTTCTTC. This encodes CSALDRLHNEQFF.